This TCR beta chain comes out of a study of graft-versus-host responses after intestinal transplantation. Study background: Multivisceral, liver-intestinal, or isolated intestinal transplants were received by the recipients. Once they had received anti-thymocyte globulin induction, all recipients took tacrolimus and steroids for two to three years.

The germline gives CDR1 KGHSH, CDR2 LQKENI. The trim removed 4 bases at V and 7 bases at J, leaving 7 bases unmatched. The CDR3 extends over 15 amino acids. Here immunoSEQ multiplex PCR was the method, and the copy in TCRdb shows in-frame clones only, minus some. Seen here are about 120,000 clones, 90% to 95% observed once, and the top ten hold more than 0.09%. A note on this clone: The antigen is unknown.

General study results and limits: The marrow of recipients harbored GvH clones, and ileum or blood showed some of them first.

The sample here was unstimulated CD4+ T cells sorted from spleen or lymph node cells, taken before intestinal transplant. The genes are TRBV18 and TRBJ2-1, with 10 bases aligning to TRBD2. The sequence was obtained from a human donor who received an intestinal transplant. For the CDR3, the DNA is TGTGCCAGCTCACTGCTAGCGGGAGTCGTAAATGAGCAGTTCTTC. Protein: CASSLLAGVVNEQFF.